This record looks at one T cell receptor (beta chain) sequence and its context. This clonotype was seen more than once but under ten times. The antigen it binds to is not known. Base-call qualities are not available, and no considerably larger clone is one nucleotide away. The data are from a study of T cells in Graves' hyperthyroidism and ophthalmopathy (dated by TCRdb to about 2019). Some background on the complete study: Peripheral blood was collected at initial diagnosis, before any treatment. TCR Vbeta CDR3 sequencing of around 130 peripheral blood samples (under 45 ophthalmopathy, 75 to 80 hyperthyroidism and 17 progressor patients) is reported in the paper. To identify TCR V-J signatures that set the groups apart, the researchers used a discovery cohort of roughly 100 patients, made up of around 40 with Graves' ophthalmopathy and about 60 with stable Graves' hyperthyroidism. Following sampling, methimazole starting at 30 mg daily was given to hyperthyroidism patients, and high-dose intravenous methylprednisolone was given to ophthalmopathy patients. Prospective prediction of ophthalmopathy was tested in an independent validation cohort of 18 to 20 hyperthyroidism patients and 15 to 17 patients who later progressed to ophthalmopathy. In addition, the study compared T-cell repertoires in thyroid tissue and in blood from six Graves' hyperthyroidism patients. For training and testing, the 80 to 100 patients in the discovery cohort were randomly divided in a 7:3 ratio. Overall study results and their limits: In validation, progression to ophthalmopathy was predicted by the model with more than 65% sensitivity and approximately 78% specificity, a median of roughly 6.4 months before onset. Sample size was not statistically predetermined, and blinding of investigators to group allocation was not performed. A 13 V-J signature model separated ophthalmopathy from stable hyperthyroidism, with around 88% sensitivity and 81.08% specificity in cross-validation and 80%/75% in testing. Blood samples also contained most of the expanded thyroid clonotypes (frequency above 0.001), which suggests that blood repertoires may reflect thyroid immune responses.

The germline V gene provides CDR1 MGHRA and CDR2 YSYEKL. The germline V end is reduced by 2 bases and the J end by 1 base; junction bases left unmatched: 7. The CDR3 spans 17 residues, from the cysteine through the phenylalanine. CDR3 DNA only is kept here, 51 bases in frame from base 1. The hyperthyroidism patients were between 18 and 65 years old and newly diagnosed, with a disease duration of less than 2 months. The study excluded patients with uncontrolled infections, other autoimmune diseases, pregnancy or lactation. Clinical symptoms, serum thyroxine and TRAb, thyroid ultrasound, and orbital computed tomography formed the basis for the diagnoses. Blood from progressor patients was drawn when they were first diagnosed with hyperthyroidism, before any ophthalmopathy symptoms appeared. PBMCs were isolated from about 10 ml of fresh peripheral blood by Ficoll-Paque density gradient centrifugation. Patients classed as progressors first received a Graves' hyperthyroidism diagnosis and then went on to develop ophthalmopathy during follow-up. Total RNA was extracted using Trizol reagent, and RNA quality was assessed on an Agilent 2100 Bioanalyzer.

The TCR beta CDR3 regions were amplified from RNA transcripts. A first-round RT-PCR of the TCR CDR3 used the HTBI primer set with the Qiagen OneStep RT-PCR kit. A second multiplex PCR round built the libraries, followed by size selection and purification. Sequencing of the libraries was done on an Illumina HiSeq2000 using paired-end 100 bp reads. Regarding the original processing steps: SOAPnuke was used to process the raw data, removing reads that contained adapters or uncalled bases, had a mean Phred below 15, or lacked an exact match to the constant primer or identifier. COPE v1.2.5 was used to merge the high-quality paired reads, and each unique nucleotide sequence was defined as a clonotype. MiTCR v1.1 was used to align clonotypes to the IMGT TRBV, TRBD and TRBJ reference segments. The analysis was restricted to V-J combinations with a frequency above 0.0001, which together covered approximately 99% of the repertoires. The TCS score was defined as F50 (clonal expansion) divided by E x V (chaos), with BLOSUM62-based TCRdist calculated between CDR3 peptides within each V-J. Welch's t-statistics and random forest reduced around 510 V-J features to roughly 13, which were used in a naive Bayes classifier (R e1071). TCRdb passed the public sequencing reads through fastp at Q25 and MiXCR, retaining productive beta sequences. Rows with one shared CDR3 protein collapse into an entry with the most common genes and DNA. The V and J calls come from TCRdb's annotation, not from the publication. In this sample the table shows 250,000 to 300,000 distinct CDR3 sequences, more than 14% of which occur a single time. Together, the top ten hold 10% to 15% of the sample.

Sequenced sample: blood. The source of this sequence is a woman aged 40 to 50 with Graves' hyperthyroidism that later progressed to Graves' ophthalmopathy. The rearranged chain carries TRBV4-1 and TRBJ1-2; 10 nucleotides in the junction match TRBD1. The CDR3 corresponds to CASSQFAGTGVNYGYTF. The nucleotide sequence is TGCGCCAGCAGCCAATTCGCCGGGACAGGGGTTAACTATGGCTACACCTTC.